The source of this T cell receptor (beta chain) is a study of prognosis after radiotherapy for stage I lung cancer. On the study more broadly: Ages of the approximately 13 men and five or six women ranged roughly 53 to 84 years, median 74.5. Distant metastases struck a handful of patients a median of about seven months after radiotherapy; some 15 showed no significant progression.

It was by two-round multiplex PCR that TCR beta CDR3 was amplified from genomic DNA. Amplification in first-round PCR relied on primers specific to each TRBV and TRBJ gene. During the second PCR round, universal primers were used. MiXCR was run by TCRdb on the multiplex PCR reads, yielding one entry per CDR3 protein. The table lists tens of thousands of distinct CDR3 sequences, less than 45% of them singletons, with 8% to 10% in the top ten. About this clonotype itself: A single base separates this from a much larger clone, so it may be a read error.

The CDR3 length is 15 residues. Looked up from germline, CDR1 is MNHEY and CDR2 is SVGAGI. The V gene lost 3 bases and the J gene lost 10 bases, with 18 bases spanning the gap. The genes are TRBV6-5 and TRBJ2-2; the D gene is possibly TRBD2 (7 bases). The sequencing here drew on PBMCs, taken before or after stereotactic body radiation therapy (not recorded which). This sequence originates from a donor aged 50 or older with non-small cell lung cancer. DNA for the CDR3: TGTGCCAGCAGTTATCCCGGGGGGCGGGCCGTGGAGCTGTTTTTT. Translating it yields CASSYPGGRAVELFF.